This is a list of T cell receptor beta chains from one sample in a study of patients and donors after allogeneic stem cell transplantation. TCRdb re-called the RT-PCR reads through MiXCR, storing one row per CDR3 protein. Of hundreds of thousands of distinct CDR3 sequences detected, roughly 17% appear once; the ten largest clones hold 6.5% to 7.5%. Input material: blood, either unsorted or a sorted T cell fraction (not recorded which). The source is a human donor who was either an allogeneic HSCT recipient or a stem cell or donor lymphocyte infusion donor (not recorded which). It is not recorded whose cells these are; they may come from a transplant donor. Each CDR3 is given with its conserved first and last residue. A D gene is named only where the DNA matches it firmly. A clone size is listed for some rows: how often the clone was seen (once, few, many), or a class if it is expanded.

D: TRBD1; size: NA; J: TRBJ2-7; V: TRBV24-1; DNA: TGTGCCACCAGTGTTGGGACAGGGGTTTACTACGAGCAGTACTTC; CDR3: CATSVGTGVYYEQYF
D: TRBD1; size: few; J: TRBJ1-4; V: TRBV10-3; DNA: TGTGCCATCAGTGAGTACCAGGGGGATGAAAAACTGTTTTTT; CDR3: CAISEYQGDEKLFF
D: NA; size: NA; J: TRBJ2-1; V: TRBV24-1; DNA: TGTGCCACCAGTGATATGAATCGGCAGTTCTTC; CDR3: CATSDMNRQFF
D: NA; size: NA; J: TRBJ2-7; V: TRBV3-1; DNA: TGTGCCAGCAGCCAAGCGGGGCCTTACTACGAGCAGTACTTC; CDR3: CASSQAGPYYEQYF
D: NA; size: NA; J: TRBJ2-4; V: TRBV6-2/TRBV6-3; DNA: TGTGCCACCCGGGCCGATAGAAACATTCAGTACTTC; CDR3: CATRADRNIQYF
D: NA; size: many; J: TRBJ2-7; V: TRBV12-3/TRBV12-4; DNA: TGTGCCAGCAGCCTAGGATTCGAGCAGTACTTC; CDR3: CASSLGFEQYF
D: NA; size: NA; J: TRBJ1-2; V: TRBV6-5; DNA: TGTGCCAGCAGTTACTTGCCAGGGACCCACCTTCATGGCTACACCTTC; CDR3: CASSYLPGTHLHGYTF
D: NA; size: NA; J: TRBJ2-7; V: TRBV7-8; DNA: TGTGCCAGCAGCCCCATAGGAGCCTACGAGCAGTACTTC; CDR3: CASSPIGAYEQYF
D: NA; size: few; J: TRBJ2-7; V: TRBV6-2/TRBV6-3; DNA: TGTGCCAGCAGTTCGCGGAGCTCCTACGAGCAGTACTTC; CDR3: CASSSRSSYEQYF
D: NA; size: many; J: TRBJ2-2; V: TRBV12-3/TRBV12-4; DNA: TGTGCCAGCACCTGGACATACAACACCGGGGAGCTGTTTTTT; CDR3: CASTWTYNTGELFF